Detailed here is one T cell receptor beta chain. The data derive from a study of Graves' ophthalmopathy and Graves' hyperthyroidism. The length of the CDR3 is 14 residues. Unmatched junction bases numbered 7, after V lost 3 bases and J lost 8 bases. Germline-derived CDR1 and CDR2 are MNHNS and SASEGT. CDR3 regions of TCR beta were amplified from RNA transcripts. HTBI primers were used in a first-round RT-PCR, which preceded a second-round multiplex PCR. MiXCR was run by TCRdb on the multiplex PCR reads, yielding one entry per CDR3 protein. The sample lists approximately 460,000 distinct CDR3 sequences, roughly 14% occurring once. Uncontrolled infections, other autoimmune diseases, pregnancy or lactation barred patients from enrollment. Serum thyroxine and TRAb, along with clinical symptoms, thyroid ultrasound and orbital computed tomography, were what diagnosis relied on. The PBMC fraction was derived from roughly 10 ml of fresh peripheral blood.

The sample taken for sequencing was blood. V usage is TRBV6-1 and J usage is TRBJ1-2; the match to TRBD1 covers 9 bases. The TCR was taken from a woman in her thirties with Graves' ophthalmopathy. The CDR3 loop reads CASSDATGGYGYTF. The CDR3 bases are TGTGCCAGCAGTGACGCGACAGGGGGGTACGGCTACACCTTC.